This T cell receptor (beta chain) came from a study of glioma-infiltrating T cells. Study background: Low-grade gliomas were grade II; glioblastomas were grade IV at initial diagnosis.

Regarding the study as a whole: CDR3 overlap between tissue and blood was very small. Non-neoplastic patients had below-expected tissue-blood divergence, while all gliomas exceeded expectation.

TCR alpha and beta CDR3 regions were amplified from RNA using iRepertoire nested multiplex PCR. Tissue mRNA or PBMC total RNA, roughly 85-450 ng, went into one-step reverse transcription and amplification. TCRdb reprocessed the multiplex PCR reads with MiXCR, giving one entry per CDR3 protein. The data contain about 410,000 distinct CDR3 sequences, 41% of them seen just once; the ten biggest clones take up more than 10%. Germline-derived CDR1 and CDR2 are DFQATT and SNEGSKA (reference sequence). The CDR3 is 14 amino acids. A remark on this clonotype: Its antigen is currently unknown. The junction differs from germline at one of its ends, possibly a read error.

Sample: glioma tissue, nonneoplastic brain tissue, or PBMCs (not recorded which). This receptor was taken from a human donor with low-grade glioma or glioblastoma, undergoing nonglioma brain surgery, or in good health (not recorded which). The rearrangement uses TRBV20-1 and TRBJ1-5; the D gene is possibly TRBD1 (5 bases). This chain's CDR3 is CSAGKAGGNQPLHF. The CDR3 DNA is TGCAGTGCTGGGAAGGCGGGGGGGAATCAGCCCCTGCATTTT.